A single sample gave rise to the 18 T cell receptor beta chains below, sequenced in a study of cytomegalovirus exposure and HLA in healthy donors. A multiplex PCR was run with 60 Vbeta primers and 13 Jbeta primers. Data came from immunoSEQ multiplex PCR; TCRdb stores just in-frame clones and leaves some out. This table holds about 140,000 clones, around three quarters found once. The sample was PBMCs. The receptors originated from a man between 40 and 49 years old in good health and CMV-seropositive.

The chain employs TRBV2 and TRBJ2-5; weak D call: TRBD2 (6 bases). CDR1 SNHLY and CDR2 FYNNEI come from the germline V gene. Trimming removed 6 bases from V and 1 base from J, with 9 bases in between. The CDR3 has 13 amino acids. CDR3 DNA: TGTGCCAGCAGGAGGGACTTCCAAGAGACCCAGTACTTC. Protein sequence: CASRRDFQETQYF. Full variable domain (remainder filled in from reference TRBV2 and TRBJ2-5): EPEVTQTPSHQVTQMGQEVILRCVPISNHLYFYWYRQILGQKVEFLVSFYNNEISEKSEIFDDQFSVERPDGSNFTLKIRSTKLEDSAMYFCASRRDFQETQYFGPGTRLLVL.

The J gene is TRBJ2-7, the V gene TRBV27; D may be TRBD1 (5 bases). Trimming pared 2 bases from V and 6 bases from J, leaving 8 bases between. CDR3 length: 12 residues. Germline assignment: CDR1 MNHEY and CDR2 SMNVEV (reference sequence). The CDR3 nucleotides read TGTGCCAGCAGTTTAATAAGGGGCGAGCAGTACTTC. Translation: CASSLIRGEQYF.

V gene TRBV5-4 combines with J gene TRBJ1-2; TRBD1 might be the D (6 bases). V shed 4 bases and J shed 7 bases, with 17 bases lying between them. The germline gives CDR1 SGHNT, CDR2 YYREEE (reference sequence). This CDR3 has 14 residues. CDR3 residues: CASSPRTEKGGYTF. CDR3 bases: TGTGCCAGCAGCCCTCGGACAGAGAAGGGTGGCTACACCTTC.

The chain couples TRBV5-1 to TRBJ2-1; no definite D call. Germline lookup yields CDR1 SGHRS and CDR2 YFSETQ. V was clipped by 2 bases and J by 10 bases, with 13 bases between them. The CDR3 contains 13 residues. The CDR3 here is CASSFNFELEQFF. CDR3 DNA sequence: TGCGCCAGCAGCTTCAATTTTGAGCTAGAGCAGTTCTTC.

The chain's CDR3 is CASSPGQGAYANRNEKLFF. CDR3 nucleotides: TGTGCCAGCAGCCCGGGACAGGGGGCCTACGCGAATCGTAATGAAAAACTGTTTTTT. The chain uses TRBV9 and TRBJ1-4; 12 bases are a match to TRBD1. The CDR3 is made up of 19 amino acids. The germline V gene encodes CDR1 SGDLS and CDR2 YYNGEE. J was trimmed by 4 bases and V by 4 bases; bases with no gene match: 14.

In its sample, this clone was seen a few times. This sequence joins TRBV19 and TRBJ2-7; TRBD2 agrees at 9 bases. The germline V gene has CDR1 LNHDA and CDR2 SQIVND (reference sequence). Germline trimming cut 3 bases from V and 2 bases from J; bases unmatched to any gene: 2. The CDR3 runs 14 residues. CDR3 nucleotides: TGTGCCAGTAGTATCCAGCGGGGGGCCTACGAGCAGTACTTC. Translation gives CASSIQRGAYEQYF.

The rearrangement uses TRBV6-5 and TRBJ2-7; unclear D gene. The CDR3 runs to 15 residues. From germline, CDR1 is MNHEY and CDR2 SVGAGI. Trimming took off 0 bases at V and 3 bases at J, with 12 bases between the two ends. In DNA, the CDR3 is TGTGCCAGCAGTTACTCGCGGCTAGTGATCTACGAGCAGTACTTC. Its protein is CASSYSRLVIYEQYF.

The rearrangement links TRBV4-1 to TRBJ2-3; 7 bases fit TRBD1. CDR3 size: 17 residues. Germline CDR1 and CDR2: MGHRA and YSYEKL. After removal of 0 bases from V and 1 base from J, the junction contained 7 bases not matched to a gene. CDR3 in amino acids: CASSQDGTAGGTDTQYF. The DNA for the CDR3 is TGCGCCAGCAGCCAAGACGGGACAGCCGGAGGCACAGATACGCAGTATTTT.

This clone was seen more than once but under ten times. The chain carries TRBV6-1 and TRBJ2-7; 10 nucleotides match TRBD2. The CDR3 is 15 amino acids. Germline CDR1 reads MNHNS; CDR2 reads SASEGT. J was trimmed by 0 bases and V by 7 bases; bases with no gene match: 6. The chain's CDR3 is CASIGLAASSYEQYF. The CDR3 region has the DNA TGTGCCAGCATAGGACTAGCGGCGAGCTCCTACGAGCAGTACTTC.

J is TRBJ2-5 and V is TRBV6-6; D is possibly TRBD1 (5 bases). V lost 5 bases and J lost 1, with 11 bases in between. CDR1 and CDR2 from the germline V gene are MNHNY and SVGAGI (reference sequence). The CDR3 totals 14 residues. The CDR3 DNA follows: TGTGCCAGCAGTCTACAGGCTTCCCAAGAGACCCAGTACTTC. The encoded protein is CASSLQASQETQYF.

The DNA of the CDR3 is TGTGCCAGCAGCTTAGTGAGGGGGCAAGGCTACACCTTC. Translating gives CASSLVRGQGYTF. The rearrangement uses TRBV13 and TRBJ1-2; 7 nucleotides line up with TRBD1. The germline gives CDR1 PRHDT, CDR2 FYEKMQ (reference sequence). V dropped 1 base and J dropped 8; count of bases not matched to a gene: 4. The CDR3 length is 13 residues.

The genes are TRBV19 and TRBJ1-1; tentative D call: TRBD1 (6 bases). In germline, CDR1 is LNHDA, CDR2 SQIVND (reference sequence). The CDR3 contains 15 residues. V dropped 0 bases and J dropped 4 bases, with 12 bases sitting between them. As DNA, the CDR3 is TGTGCCAGTAGTATAGATCCCAGGGGTGTCACTGAAGCTTTCTTT. Translating it yields CASSIDPRGVTEAFF.

Written as DNA, the CDR3 is TGTGCCAGCAGCTTAGGTGGGTCTAGCGTCGAGCAGTACTTC. Its protein is CASSLGGSSVEQYF. This sequence joins TRBV7-9 and TRBJ2-7; weak D call: TRBD2 (6 bases). The germline V and J ends were trimmed by 1 base and 6 bases, with 13 bases remaining between them. The CDR3 has 14 residues. Germline assignment: CDR1 SEHNR and CDR2 FQNEAQ (reference sequence).

This clone was recorded a few times. The V gene is TRBV5-8, the J gene TRBJ1-1; D is perhaps TRBD1 (5 bases). CDR1 and CDR2 (germline): SGHTS, YDEGEE. With 4 bases removed from V and 7 bases from J, the gap between germline ends came to 17 bases. The CDR3 loop spans 14 amino acids. As DNA, the CDR3 is TGTGCCAGCAGCACCCCCTCGGAACAGGATGAAGCTTTCTTT. This sequence encodes CASSTPSEQDEAFF.

V gene TRBV7-9 combines with J gene TRBJ1-2; D perhaps matches TRBD1 (5 bases). Germline values: CDR1 SEHNR, CDR2 FQNEAQ (reference sequence). CDR3 size: 19 residues. V lost 0 bases and J 1 base, leaving 21 bases between the germline ends. The CDR3 DNA reads as TGTGCCAGCAGCTTAGCTTTTCATGGCGTGGCAGGGAATAACTATGGCTACACCTTC. It encodes CASSLAFHGVAGNNYGYTF.

This rearrangement joins TRBV9 to TRBJ2-1, with TRBD2 identical over 8 bases. Germline V gene sequence: CDR1 SGDLS, CDR2 YYNGEE. This CDR3 is built from 18 residues. Losses at the gene ends were 2 bases for V and 6 bases for J; bases not matched to a gene: 16. The CDR3 DNA is TGTGCCAGCAGCGTGATGCCAAGCGGGAGCTTTAGTAGCAATGAGCAGTTCTTC. It yields the protein CASSVMPSGSFSSNEQFF.

This clone has only a few counts. The chain links TRBV18 to TRBJ2-3; TRBD2 matches at 10 bases. The CDR3 is made up of 15 amino acids. V lost 1 base, J lost 4 bases, and 2 bases stayed unmatched. Germline CDR1 is KGHSH and CDR2 is LQKENI. The CDR3 DNA reads TGTGCCAGCTCACCACTAGCGGGAGGCCCAGATACGCAGTATTTT. Translated, it gives CASSPLAGGPDTQYF. The full variable domain, in which reference TRBV18 and TRBJ2-3 provide the parts outside the CDR3, is NAGVMQNPRHLVRRRGQEARLRCSPMKGHSHVYWYRQLPEEGLKFMVYLQKENIIDESGMPKERFSAEFPKEGPSILRIQQVVRGDSAAYFCASSPLAGGPDTQYFGPGTRLTVL.

The V gene is TRBV27, the J gene TRBJ2-5; maybe TRBD2 (5 bases). Trimming removed 5 bases at V and 3 bases at J, with 19 bases between. CDR3 size: 16 residues. CDR1 and CDR2 (germline): MNHEY, SMNVEV (reference sequence). CDR3 DNA sequence: TGTGCCAGCAGTCCCGGGCAGGCCGCCGGGGAAGAGACCCAGTACTTC. Its translation is CASSPGQAAGEETQYF.